Listed below are T cell receptor beta chains from one sample, sequenced in a study of T-cell reconstitution after alpha-beta-depleted transplantation in children. TCRdb analysed the PCR reads with MiXCR anew, one entry per CDR3 protein. The table records about 980,000 distinct CDR3 sequences, roughly 31% of them present only once. The sequenced sample was PBMCs, mostly from graft donor cells, obtained 360 days after TCRalphabeta/CD19-depleted stem cell transplant. These receptors originate from a boy under two years old who had a stem cell transplant for SCID, so the T cells may come from the graft donor. Both conserved end residues are part of each CDR3. The D gene is left open where the match is weak. Some rows mark clone size as missing; the rest say once, few, many or name a class of expanded clone.

size	V	length	J	D	DNA	CDR3
few	TRBV12-3/TRBV12-4	13	TRBJ2-1	-	TGTGCCAGCAGTTTAGGGAACGAAGATGAGCAGTTCTTC	CASSLGNEDEQFF
few	TRBV6-5	14	TRBJ2-2	-	TGTGCCAGCAGGGGACTTAAGCACACCGGGGAGCTGTTTTTT	CASRGLKHTGELFF
few	TRBV7-9	15	TRBJ2-5	-	TGTGCCAGCAGCTCGAAGGAGGGGCCGAAAGAGACCCAGTACTTC	CASSSKEGPKETQYF
-	TRBV4-3	16	TRBJ2-7	TRBD2	TGCGCCAGCAGCCTAGGGGCTAGCGGGACCTCCTACGAGCAGTACTTC	CASSLGASGTSYEQYF
-	TRBV12-3/TRBV12-4	16	TRBJ1-1	-	TGTGCCAGCAGTTTGTCCGGCTCCTTTATGAACACTGAAGCTTTCTTT	CASSLSGSFMNTEAFF
once	TRBV25-1	16	TRBJ1-1	-	TGTGCCAGCAGTCCCCGGAGGGGGAGATTGAACACTGAAGCTTTCTTT	CASSPRRGRLNTEAFF
few	TRBV20-1	14	TRBJ2-1	TRBD2	TGCAGTCCCCGAGGGACTAGCGCCCTCAATGAGCAGTTCTTC	CSPRGTSALNEQFF
-	TRBV5-1	16	TRBJ2-5	TRBD2	TGCGCCAGCAGCTTGGCCGGGACTAGCGGGGTTGAGACCCAGTACTTC	CASSLAGTSGVETQYF
-	TRBV27	18	TRBJ2-7	-	TGTGCCAGCAGTTTCGTGGCCCCCAGGTCGAGGAGCTCCTACGAGCAGTACTTC	CASSFVAPRSRSSYEQYF
-	TRBV5-8	16	TRBJ1-3	-	TGTGCCAGCAGCTTCCGGGACATTAGCTCTGGAAACACCATATATTTT	CASSFRDISSGNTIYF
few	TRBV7-9	14	TRBJ1-5	TRBD1	TGTGCCAGCAGCGATGGGACAGGGGTTCAGCCCCAGCATTTT	CASSDGTGVQPQHF
few	TRBV28	16	TRBJ1-2	-	TGTGCCAGCACCCTTAGAGGGAATAGCGTAAACTATGGCTACACCTTC	CASTLRGNSVNYGYTF
-	TRBV20-1	15	TRBJ2-1	-	TGCAGTGCTAGTCGCGGCGGGAAGACCTACAATGAGCAGTTCTTC	CSASRGGKTYNEQFF
-	TRBV7-2	11	TRBJ2-7	-	TGTGCCAGCAGCACGGACAGCTCGCAGTACTTC	CASSTDSSQYF
-	TRBV5-1	16	TRBJ2-3	TRBD1	TGCGCCAGCAGCTCGCGACAGGGTTCATTCACAGATACGCAGTATTTT	CASSSRQGSFTDTQYF
few	TRBV2	15	TRBJ1-1	-	TGTGCCAGCAGACCCGGGGCGACCATGAACACTGAAGCTTTCTTT	CASRPGATMNTEAFF
-	TRBV4-1	17	TRBJ2-3	-	TGCGCCAGCAGCCAAGAATTGGTGACAGGCCACACAGATACGCAGTATTTT	CASSQELVTGHTDTQYF
-	TRBV24-1	15	TRBJ2-1	-	TGTGCCACCAGTGATCTACCTCAAGGGGTCAATGAGCAGTTCTTC	CATSDLPQGVNEQFF
-	TRBV7-9	15	TRBJ2-1	-	TGTGCCAGCAGCTTAGGAGACAGGATGATCAATGAGCAGTTCTTC	CASSLGDRMINEQFF
-	TRBV5-1	15	TRBJ2-5	TRBD1	TGCGCCAGCAGCCGCGGGACAGGCGATCAAGAGACCCAGTACTTC	CASSRGTGDQETQYF
many	TRBV10-3	13	TRBJ1-1	-	TGTGCCATCAGTGGGACGGTGAACACTGAAGCTTTCTTT	CAISGTVNTEAFF
few	TRBV18	14	TRBJ2-3	-	TGTGCCAGCTCACAATTCACGGTCCGAGATACGCAGTATTTT	CASSQFTVRDTQYF
-	TRBV7-9	16	TRBJ2-3	-	TGTGCCAGCAGCCCTGAAAGGGGCGTCAGCACAGATACGCAGTATTTT	CASSPERGVSTDTQYF
-	TRBV25-1	16	TRBJ2-2	TRBD1	TGTGCCAGCAGTCCGCCACAGGGGGCGAGAACCGGGGAGCTGTTTTTT	CASSPPQGARTGELFF
-	TRBV28	13	TRBJ1-2	-	TGTGCCAGCAGCCTACTCCAAGGCTATGGCTACACCTTC	CASSLLQGYGYTF
-	TRBV7-9	15	TRBJ1-2	-	TGTGCCAGCAGCCTCGGTCTATGGGGGACCTATGGCTACACCTTC	CASSLGLWGTYGYTF
-	TRBV9	14	TRBJ2-3	-	TGTGCCAGCAGCAAGGGGGGGCTGGCAGATACGCAGTATTTT	CASSKGGLADTQYF
-	TRBV5-1	17	TRBJ1-1	TRBD1	TGCGCCAGCAGCTTGGGACAGGGGGGCCGGTTGAGCACTGAAGCTTTCTTT	CASSLGQGGRLSTEAFF
-	TRBV4-3	13	TRBJ1-2	-	TGCGCCAGCAGCCAAGACCCAGGGAATAGCTACACCTTC	CASSQDPGNSYTF
-	TRBV6-1	16	TRBJ2-4	TRBD1	TGTGCCAGCTCAGACAGGGGTGGAAGGGCCAAAAACATTCAGTACTTC	CASSDRGGRAKNIQYF